This paragraph reports one T cell receptor beta chain. TCRdb ran MiXCR on the 5' RACE reads and lists one entry per CDR3 protein. The data show approximately 260,000 distinct CDR3 sequences, over 15% seen once. This sample was included in a study of T-cell memory formation after mild COVID-19. From germline, CDR1 is SGHKS and CDR2 YYEKEE (reference sequence). CDR3 length: 19 residues. V lost 0 bases to trimming and J lost 5 bases; unmatched junction nucleotides: 19. The chain combines TRBV5-5 with TRBJ1-2; 7 nucleotides align to TRBD1. This sequence was found in a man younger than 35 who had mild COVID-19 (a few samples of this study predate the infection). Cell type and time point are not known. What was sequenced was PBMCs or a T cell subset sorted from them (not recorded which). This CDR3 is CASSLALVKGTVKGYGYTF. In DNA form, the CDR3 reads TGTGCCAGCAGCTTGGCTCTGGTCAAAGGGACAGTAAAGGGTTATGGCTACACCTTC.